The next 29 T cell receptor beta chains were all read from a single sample in a study of technical replicates of blood from several donors. Assay: immunoSEQ multiplex PCR; the TCRdb copy retains only in-frame clones and omits some. The sample includes some 78,000 clones, more than 85% seen only once; the top ten take 0.35% to 0.45%. What was sequenced was T cells isolated from PBMCs. Receptor source: a human donor in good health.

J is TRBJ2-3 and V is TRBV9, with a possible D match to TRBD2 (5 bases). The CDR3 is 16 amino acids. V lost 4 bases, J lost 0 bases, and 15 bases lay in between. Germline CDR1 is SGDLS and CDR2 is YYNGEE. CDR3 bases: TGTGCCAGCAGCAACAACTTGGACTTGAGCACAGATACGCAGTATTTT. Amino acid sequence: CASSNNLDLSTDTQYF.

The genes are TRBV27 and TRBJ1-1, with 9 bases matching TRBD1. Losses at the gene ends were 3 bases for V and 7 bases for J; bases not matched to a gene: 6. CDR1 is MNHEY, CDR2 SMNVEV, per germline (reference sequence). The CDR3 contains 14 residues. The CDR3 sequence: CASSFYRGHDEAFF. The CDR3 DNA reads TGTGCCAGCAGTTTTTACAGGGGGCATGATGAAGCTTTCTTT.

The gene calls are TRBV28 and TRBJ1-1; TRBD1 matches at 8 bases. CDR3 length: 18 residues. Germline assignment: CDR1 MDHEN and CDR2 SYDVKM. J gave up 2 bases and V 10 bases, and 21 bases lay outside the gene matches. The CDR3 is CATIPAVFFGQGNTEAFF. CDR3 in DNA: TGTGCCACCATTCCTGCAGTCTTTTTCGGACAGGGTAACACTGAAGCTTTCTTT.

This chain uses TRBV9 with TRBJ1-3; a weak D match, TRBD1 (6 bases). The CDR3 covers 17 residues. Germline V CDR1 and CDR2: SGDLS, YYNGEE. V lost 3 bases, J lost 0 bases, and 16 bases lay in between. This CDR3 reads CASSASLGQNSGNTIYF. Here the CDR3 DNA reads TGTGCCAGCAGCGCTTCCCTTGGACAGAACTCTGGAAACACCATATATTTT.

The chain links TRBV6-1 to TRBJ2-7; 7 bases map to TRBD1. Looked up from germline, CDR1 is MNHNS and CDR2 is SASEGT. Trimming removed 3 bases from V and 4 bases from J; junction bases left unmatched: 6. This CDR3 is 14 amino acids long. The CDR3 spells CASSDRDRPYEQYF. In nucleotides, the CDR3 is TGTGCCAGCAGTGATCGGGACAGACCTTACGAGCAGTACTTC.

DNA for the CDR3: TGTGCCAGTAGTATTGTCAGCGGGAGGGCCTTCACAGATACGCAGTATTTT. It codes for CASSIVSGRAFTDTQYF. The V gene is TRBV19, the J gene TRBJ2-3; 10 bases agree with TRBD2. The germline V gene encodes CDR1 LNHDA and CDR2 SQIVND (reference sequence). V lost 3 bases to trimming and J lost 2 bases; unmatched junction nucleotides: 8. CDR3 length: 17 amino acids.

The rearrangement links TRBV27 to TRBJ2-3, with TRBD2 matching over 7 bases. The length of the CDR3 is 15 residues. V was pared by 3 bases and J by 2 bases, with 5 bases of the junction left unmatched. Germline CDR1 and CDR2: MNHEY and SMNVEV (reference sequence). In nucleotides, the CDR3 is TGTGCCAGCAGTTTCGGGCGGGGGACCACAGATACGCAGTATTTT. As protein: CASSFGRGTTDTQYF.

Written as DNA, the CDR3 is TGTGCCAGTAGTACCCAGGGAACCGGGGAGCTGTTTTTT. Encoded protein: CASSTQGTGELFF. The rearrangement links TRBV19 to TRBJ2-2, with a tentative D call TRBD1 (5 bases). This CDR3 contains 13 residues. Germline assignment: CDR1 LNHDA and CDR2 SQIVND (reference sequence). Trimming removed 4 bases at V and 5 bases at J, with 8 bases between.

The rearrangement links TRBV6-1 to TRBJ2-3; D unresolved. Germline V gene lookup returns CDR1 MNHNS and CDR2 SASEGT. V lost 3 bases to trimming and J lost 2 bases, with 12 bases between them. This CDR3 has 15 amino acids. CDR3 sequence: CASSEWVLHTDTQYF. CDR3 DNA: TGTGCCAGCAGTGAGTGGGTACTACACACAGATACGCAGTATTTT.

The table lists this clone with a count of one. This chain connects TRBV5-6 to TRBJ1-2; D perhaps matches TRBD1 (6 bases). Trimming cost V 5 bases and J 2 bases, with 19 bases left between them. The germline CDR1 and CDR2 sequences are SGHDT and YYEEEE. This CDR3 spans 16 amino acids. The CDR3 loop is CASSLQGWDTNYGYTF. Here the CDR3 DNA reads TGTGCCAGCAGTCTACAGGGATGGGACACCAACTATGGCTACACCTTC.

The chain uses TRBV7-9 and TRBJ2-7, with D possibly being TRBD2 (6 bases). The germline CDR1 and CDR2 sequences are SEHNR and FQNEAQ (reference sequence). Trimming removed 7 bases at V and 0 bases at J, with 10 bases between. The length of the CDR3 is 13 residues. DNA of the CDR3: TGTGCCAGCAACGGAGGGGCCTCCTACGAGCAGTACTTC. Residues: CASNGGASYEQYF.

The chain couples TRBV30 to TRBJ2-2; D call uncertain. There are 12 residues in the CDR3. Germline V gene data show CDR1 as GTSNPN and CDR2 as SVGIG (reference sequence). The V end was cut by 4 bases, the J end by 1 base, with 4 bases between. CDR3 DNA: TGTGCCTGGACAGGGAACACCGGGGAGCTGTTTTTT. As protein: CAWTGNTGELFF.

The chain combines TRBV27 with TRBJ1-1; 10 bases agree with TRBD1. The CDR3 is 14 residues long. CDR1 MNHEY and CDR2 SMNVEV come from the germline V gene (reference sequence). J was trimmed by 3 bases and V by 5 bases; bases with no gene match: 3. This CDR3 reads CASSHGQGDTEAFF. CDR3 DNA sequence: TGTGCCAGCAGTCATGGACAGGGGGACACTGAAGCTTTCTTT.

The chain couples TRBV2 to TRBJ1-1, with TRBD1 matching over 7 bases. Trimming at V came to 6 bases and at J to 4 bases, leaving 11 bases not matched to a gene. The CDR3 spans 15 residues. From germline, CDR1 is SNHLY and CDR2 FYNNEI. The CDR3 DNA is TGTGCCAGCAGGGTGGACAGGAGAAGGGGCACTGAAGCTTTCTTT. Translation gives CASRVDRRRGTEAFF.

The rearrangement uses TRBV14 and TRBJ2-7; TRBD2 agrees at 8 bases. CDR3 length: 14 residues. After removal of 1 base from V and 5 bases from J, the junction contained 4 bases not matched to a gene. The germline gives CDR1 SGHDN, CDR2 FVKESK. The CDR3 reads CASSQAGGPHEQYF. The DNA of the CDR3 is TGTGCCAGCAGCCAAGCGGGAGGGCCCCACGAGCAGTACTTC.

This chain connects TRBV19 to TRBJ2-3; D call uncertain. The CDR3 length is 15 residues. The germline V gene has CDR1 LNHDA and CDR2 SQIVND (reference sequence). Trimming removed 6 bases at V and 7 bases at J, with 20 bases between. The CDR3 coding sequence is TGTGCCAGTAGACCTCGCTCCCTAGTATTCAATACGCAGTATTTT. This translates into CASRPRSLVFNTQYF. Full variable domain (remainder filled in from reference TRBV19 and TRBJ2-3): DGGITQSPKYLFRKEGQNVTLSCEQNLNHDAMYWYRQDPGQGLRLIYYSQIVNDFQKGDIAEGYSVSREKKESFPLTVTSAQKNPTAFYLCASRPRSLVFNTQYFGPGTRLTVL.

This clone was seen a few times. The rearrangement joins TRBV7-9 to TRBJ1-1; 8 positions agree with TRBD1. The V gene's germline CDR1 is SEHNR and CDR2 FQNEAQ (reference sequence). The V segment lost 2 bases and the J segment 6 bases; nucleotides outside the gene matches: 2. The CDR3 loop spans 13 amino acids. The CDR3 is CASSLRTGPEAFF. In DNA form, the CDR3 reads TGTGCCAGCAGCTTAAGGACAGGGCCTGAAGCTTTCTTT.

The chain joins TRBV11-3 to TRBJ2-7, with D possibly TRBD1 on 6 matching bases. Trimming pared 5 bases from V and 4 bases from J, leaving 21 bases between. CDR1 SGHNT and CDR2 YENEEA come from the germline V gene. The CDR3 totals 16 residues. The CDR3 bases are TGTGCCAGCAGCCAGGCGACGGGGCAGGGGTTGTACGAGCAGTACTTC. Its translation: CASSQATGQGLYEQYF.

This CDR3 reads CASSQLPGQGAREQYF. The CDR3 DNA is TGCGCCAGCAGCCAACTACCGGGACAGGGGGCCCGCGAGCAGTACTTC. The genes are TRBV4-3 and TRBJ2-7, with TRBD1 identical over 12 bases. From germline, CDR1 is LGHNA and CDR2 YSLEER. The J segment lost 6 bases and the V segment lost 2 bases, leaving 8 bases of the junction unmatched. The CDR3 sequence is 16 residues long.

The V and J genes are TRBV19 and TRBJ2-2, with 7 bases that match TRBD1. Germline lookup yields CDR1 LNHDA and CDR2 SQIVND (reference sequence). After removal of 1 base from V and 4 bases from J, the junction contained 9 bases not matched to a gene. The CDR3 is 17 residues long. The CDR3 DNA sequence: TGTGCCAGTAGTATAGTTTCGCGGCAGGGGGTCACCGGGGAGCTGTTTTTT. Its translation: CASSIVSRQGVTGELFF. Complete variable domain (other parts from reference TRBV19 and TRBJ2-2): DGGITQSPKYLFRKEGQNVTLSCEQNLNHDAMYWYRQDPGQGLRLIYYSQIVNDFQKGDIAEGYSVSREKKESFPLTVTSAQKNPTAFYLCASSIVSRQGVTGELFFGEGSRLTVL.

The V call is TRBV5-4, the J call TRBJ2-1; 10 nucleotides agree with TRBD2. The germline CDR1 and CDR2 sequences are SGHNT and YYREEE (reference sequence). J gave up 4 bases and V 4 bases, and 2 bases lay outside the gene matches. There are 14 residues in the CDR3. This chain's CDR3 is CASSASGSYNEQFF. CDR3 coding DNA: TGTGCCAGCAGCGCTAGCGGGAGTTACAATGAGCAGTTCTTC.

The chain combines TRBV27 with TRBJ1-4; 7 bases are shared with TRBD1. The germline V gene encodes CDR1 MNHEY and CDR2 SMNVEV (reference sequence). This CDR3 comprises 18 residues. Germline trimming cut 9 bases from V and 3 bases from J; bases unmatched to any gene: 19. In DNA, the CDR3 is TGTGCCAGTAGCGGCCGTGGGGCAGGGGGTTTAGCTAATGAAAAACTGTTTTTT. Amino acid sequence: CASSGRGAGGLANEKLFF.

The chain links TRBV9 to TRBJ1-4, with 9 nucleotides matching TRBD1. The ends lost 4 bases at V and 7 bases at J; junction bases unmatched: 8. The CDR3 has 15 residues. Germline CDR1 SGDLS, CDR2 YYNGEE. The CDR3 bases are TGTGCCAGCAGCCTTAGGACAGGGGAGGGTGAAAAACTGTTTTTT. This gives the protein CASSLRTGEGEKLFF.

The rearrangement links TRBV9 to TRBJ2-3; D gene ambiguous. The CDR3 extends over 16 amino acids. The germline V and J ends were trimmed by 0 bases and 0 bases, with 11 bases remaining between them. The germline V gene has CDR1 SGDLS and CDR2 YYNGEE. CDR3 DNA: TGTGCCAGCAGCGTAGGGCCCGTGACTAGCACAGATACGCAGTATTTT. As protein: CASSVGPVTSTDTQYF.

The V call is TRBV19, the J call TRBJ1-2, with 7 bases fitting TRBD1. CDR1 is LNHDA and CDR2 is SQIVND in the germline V gene (reference sequence). The ends lost 1 base at V and 1 base at J; junction bases unmatched: 3. The CDR3 totals 15 residues. CDR3 sequence reads: CASSIVGTDNYGYTF. The CDR3 DNA reads TGTGCCAGTAGTATAGTCGGGACAGATAACTATGGCTACACCTTC. The full variable domain, rest sourced from reference TRBV19 and TRBJ1-2, is DGGITQSPKYLFRKEGQNVTLSCEQNLNHDAMYWYRQDPGQGLRLIYYSQIVNDFQKGDIAEGYSVSREKKESFPLTVTSAQKNPTAFYLCASSIVGTDNYGYTFGSGTRLTVV.

The J gene is TRBJ2-1, the V gene TRBV19; no clear D. The germline V gene has CDR1 LNHDA and CDR2 SQIVND (reference sequence). Trimming left V 3 bases short and J 6 bases short, with 9 bases between. This CDR3 contains 13 residues. CDR3 region: CASSIGQFNEQFF. DNA of the CDR3: TGTGCCAGTAGTATTGGCCAATTCAATGAGCAGTTCTTC.

V gene TRBV7-8 combines with J gene TRBJ1-3; TRBD1 aligns across 7 bases. Germline-derived CDR1 and CDR2 are SGHVS and FQNEAQ. Trimming at V came to 3 bases and at J to 4 bases, leaving 3 bases not matched to a gene. CDR3 length: 14 residues. CDR3 protein: CASSFGTAGNTIYF. CDR3 in DNA: TGTGCCAGCAGCTTCGGGACAGCAGGAAACACCATATATTTT.

This chain joins TRBV9 and TRBJ2-7; maybe TRBD2 (5 bases). CDR3 length equals 13 residues. V dropped 4 bases and J dropped 0 bases, with 8 bases sitting between them. Germline V lookup: CDR1 SGDLS, CDR2 YYNGEE. The CDR3 sequence: CASSSRGSYEQYF. In nucleotides, the CDR3 is TGTGCCAGCAGCTCTCGGGGCTCCTACGAGCAGTACTTC. Together with reference TRBV9 and TRBJ2-7, the CDR3 gives the full variable domain: DSGVTQTPKHLITATGQRVTLRCSPRSGDLSVYWYQQSLDQGLQFLIQYYNGEERAKGNILERFSAQQFPDLHSELNLSSLELGDSALYFCASSSRGSYEQYFGPGTRLTVT.

The chain recombines TRBV27 with TRBJ1-5; D is perhaps TRBD1 (6 bases). There are 14 residues in the CDR3. From germline, CDR1 is MNHEY and CDR2 SMNVEV (reference sequence). The V and J ends lost 3 bases and 5 bases respectively, with 11 bases between them. In DNA, the CDR3 is TGTGCCAGCAGTTTGTGGGGGCCGGATCAGCCCCAGCATTTT. Translated, it gives CASSLWGPDQPQHF.